These 10 T cell receptor beta chains were sequenced from one sample in a study of blood T cell repertoires in COVID-19. Produced via immunoSEQ multiplex PCR; TCRdb's table is partial and in-frame only. The sample yields 250,000 to 350,000 clones, around nine tenths seen once. Input material: peripheral blood. The receptors were gathered from a man aged 25-40 years with acute or convalescent COVID-19.

V usage is TRBV9 and J usage is TRBJ2-4; 7 nucleotides line up with TRBD2. The CDR3 length is 13 residues. Germline V lookup: CDR1 SGDLS, CDR2 YYNGEE. Trimming cost V 3 bases and J 8 bases; bases outside gene matches: 5. In nucleotides, the CDR3 is TGTGCCAGCAGCGGACCGGGAGGAGACATTCAGTACTTC. Translation: CASSGPGGDIQYF.

The chain recombines TRBV27 with TRBJ2-1, with D perhaps TRBD2 (6 bases). The germline V gene encodes CDR1 MNHEY and CDR2 SMNVEV (reference sequence). The V end was cut by 7 bases, the J end by 1 base, with 11 bases between. The length of the CDR3 is 14 residues. The CDR3 region is CASKWGRSYNEQFF. DNA of the CDR3: TGTGCCAGCAAGTGGGGGAGGTCCTACAATGAGCAGTTCTTC.

This clone came up once. This rearrangement joins TRBV3-1 (or the pseudogene TRBV3-2) to TRBJ1-2; TRBD1 agrees at 7 bases. V trimming: 8 bases; J trimming: 0 bases; junction bases outside the gene matches: 6. Per germline, CDR1 LGHDT and CDR2 YNNKEL (reference sequence). CDR3 size: 14 residues. This chain's CDR3 is CASQRQGTNYGYTF. The CDR3 DNA is TGTGCCAGCCAGCGACAGGGCACTAACTATGGCTACACCTTC.

The J gene is TRBJ1-1, the V gene TRBV7-3; possibly TRBD1 for D (6 bases). Germline V lookup: CDR1 SGHTA, CDR2 FQGTGA. V was pared by 6 bases and J by 7 bases, with 21 bases between. The CDR3 is 15 amino acids. CDR3 region: CASSPTGSPEVEAFF. The CDR3 nucleotides read TGTGCCAGCAGTCCCACAGGGTCCCCTGAGGTTGAAGCTTTCTTT. Filled out from reference TRBV7-3 and TRBJ1-1, the complete variable domain reads GAGVSQTPSNKVTEKGKYVELRCDPISGHTALYWYRQSLGQGPEFLIYFQGTGAADDSGLPNDRFFAVRPEGSVSTLKIQRTERGDSAVYLCASSPTGSPEVEAFFGQGTRLTVV.

Notes on this clone: An end of the junction differs from the germline gene, which may be a read error. The chain carries TRBV15 and TRBJ2-7; 9 nucleotides align to TRBD2. Looked up from germline, CDR1 is LNHNV and CDR2 is YYDKDF (reference sequence). This CDR3 has 15 residues. The CDR3 spells CATSRDFGGLTSGSF. CDR3 in DNA: TGTGCCACCAGCAGAGATTTCGGGGGATTGACTAGCGGTAGCTTC.

The rearrangement links TRBV29-1 to TRBJ2-7, with D maybe TRBD2 (6 bases). V dropped 8 bases and J dropped 4 bases, with 18 bases sitting between them. Looked up from germline, CDR1 is SQVTM and CDR2 is ANQGSEA. This CDR3 is built from 13 residues. The CDR3 here is CSPSPGREYEQYF. CDR3 nucleotides: TGCAGCCCCTCCCCCGGGAGAGAATACGAGCAGTACTTC.

This chain joins TRBV5-4 and TRBJ2-7, with 10 bases lining up with TRBD1. This CDR3 contains 14 residues. CDR1 SGHNT and CDR2 YYREEE come from the germline V gene (reference sequence). Trimming cost V 4 bases and J 7 bases; bases outside gene matches: 8. The DNA for the CDR3 is TGTGCCAGCAGCCTGAGACAGGGGGCCGGAGAGCAGTACTTC. Amino acid sequence: CASSLRQGAGEQYF. Full variable domain (missing parts from reference TRBV5-4 and TRBJ2-7): ETGVTQSPTHLIKTRGQQVTLRCSSQSGHNTVSWYQQALGQGPQFIFQYYREEENGRGNFPPRFSGLQFPNYSSELNVNALELDDSALYLCASSLRQGAGEQYFGPGTRLTVT.

The chain recombines TRBV7-9 with TRBJ1-1, with a weak D call TRBD1 (5 bases). The V gene's germline CDR1 is SEHNR and CDR2 FQNEAQ (reference sequence). Trimming took 5 bases from V and 4 from J, leaving 14 bases between them. The CDR3 has 14 residues. The CDR3 is CASSPAAGRTEAFF. The CDR3 region has the DNA TGTGCCAGCAGCCCGGCGGCAGGGCGCACTGAAGCTTTCTTT. Combining the CDR3 with reference TRBV7-9 and TRBJ1-1 gives the whole variable domain DTGVSQNPRHKITKRGQNVTFRCDPISEHNRLYWYRQTLGQGPEFLTYFQNEAQLEKSRLLSDRFSAERPKGSFSTLEIQRTEQGDSAMYLCASSPAAGRTEAFFGQGTRLTVV.

This clone occurred a few times. The chain joins TRBV10-3 to TRBJ1-6; tentative D call: TRBD1 (6 bases). CDR3 length: 13 amino acids. Germline CDR1 is ENHRY and CDR2 is SYGVKD. Between the trimmed V and J ends, which lost 6 bases and 7 bases, there was a span of 10 bases. CDR3 nucleotides: TGTGCCATCAGACAGGACAGCAATTCACCCCTCCACTTT. It codes for CAIRQDSNSPLHF.

The V gene is TRBV19, the J gene TRBJ1-5; the D is unclear. The ends were cut back, 4 bases at V and 11 bases at J, with 18 bases in the middle. Germline loops: CDR1 LNHDA, CDR2 SQIVND (reference sequence). The CDR3 is 14 amino acids. The CDR3 bases are TGTGCCAGTAGTAGGGTGGGCCCCCAAGTGACCCAGCATTTT. Amino acid sequence: CASSRVGPQVTQHF.